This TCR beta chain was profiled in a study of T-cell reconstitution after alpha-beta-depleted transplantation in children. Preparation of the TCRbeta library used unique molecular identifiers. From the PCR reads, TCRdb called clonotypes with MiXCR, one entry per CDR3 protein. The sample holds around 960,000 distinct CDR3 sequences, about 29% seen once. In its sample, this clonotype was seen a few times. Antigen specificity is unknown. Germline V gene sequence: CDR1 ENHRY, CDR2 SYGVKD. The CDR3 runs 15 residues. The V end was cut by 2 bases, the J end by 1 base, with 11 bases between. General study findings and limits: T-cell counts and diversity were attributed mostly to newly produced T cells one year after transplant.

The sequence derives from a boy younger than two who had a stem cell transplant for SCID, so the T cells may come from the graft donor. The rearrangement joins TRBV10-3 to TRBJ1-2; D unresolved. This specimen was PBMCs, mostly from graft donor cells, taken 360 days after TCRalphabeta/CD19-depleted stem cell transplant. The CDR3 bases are TGTGCCATCAGTGAGATCAGGAGCGTTAACTATGGCTACACCTTC. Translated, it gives CAISEIRSVNYGYTF.